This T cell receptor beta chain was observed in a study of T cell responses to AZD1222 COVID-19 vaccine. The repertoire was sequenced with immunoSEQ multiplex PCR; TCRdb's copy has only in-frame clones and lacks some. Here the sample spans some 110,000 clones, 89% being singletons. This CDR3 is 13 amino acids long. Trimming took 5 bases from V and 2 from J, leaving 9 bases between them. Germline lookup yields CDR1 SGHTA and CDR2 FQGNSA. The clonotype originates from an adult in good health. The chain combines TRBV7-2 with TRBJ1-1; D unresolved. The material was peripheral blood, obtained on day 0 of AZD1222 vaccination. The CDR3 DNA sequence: TGTGCCAGCAGCGCGTCAGTTAACACTGAAGCTTTCTTT. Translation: CASSASVNTEAFF.